These 26 T cell receptor beta chains share one sample of origin, sequenced in a study of blood T cells in healthy people across ages. With a J-beta primer mix and a sample-barcoded 5' primer, a second PCR ran roughly 7 to 11 cycles. TCRdb recomputed calls from the 5' RACE reads with MiXCR, one row per CDR3 protein. The table records around 800,000 distinct CDR3 sequences, about 46% of them present only once. The sample consisted of blood. Receptors were obtained from a man older than 75 in good health.

The chain combines TRBV10-3 with TRBJ2-7, with 8 bases fitting TRBD2. The CDR3 spans 15 residues. After removal of 11 bases from V and 6 bases from J, the junction contained 18 bases not matched to a gene. Germline V lookup: CDR1 ENHRY, CDR2 SYGVKD. CDR3 region: CASFSGTSADSEQYF. CDR3 in DNA: TGTGCCTCATTTTCCGGGACTAGTGCGGACTCCGAGCAGTACTTC.

In its sample, this clonotype was seen many times. This chain joins TRBV2 and TRBJ2-3, with D perhaps matching TRBD2 (5 bases). The V gene's germline CDR1 is SNHLY and CDR2 FYNNEI. Trimming shortened V by 8 bases and J by 6 bases, and 12 bases separated the two germline ends. The CDR3 consists of 12 residues. The CDR3 loop is CASAYGEDTQYF. The CDR3 DNA reads as TGTGCCAGCGCCTATGGGGAGGATACGCAGTATTTT.

For this clonotype: Germline and junction disagree at one end, which may indicate a read error. The genes are TRBV6-2 or TRBV6-3 and TRBJ2-5; possibly TRBD2 for D (6 bases). The CDR3 has 15 residues. Germline V lookup: CDR1 MNHEY, CDR2 SVGEGT. The CDR3 protein is CARSSAGREQETQYF. In DNA, the CDR3 is TGTGCCAGGAGTTCGGCGGGAAGGGAACAAGAGACCCAGTACTTC.

The rearrangement links TRBV14 to TRBJ2-7; 7 bases are a match to TRBD2. The CDR3 length is 15 residues. Germline V gene data show CDR1 as SGHDN and CDR2 as FVKESK. Germline trimming cut 4 bases from V and 1 base from J; bases unmatched to any gene: 7. Here the CDR3 reads CASSRQSGGSYEQYF. For the CDR3, the DNA is TGTGCCAGCAGCCGTCAATCGGGGGGATCCTACGAGCAGTACTTC.

The rearrangement uses TRBV18 and TRBJ1-5; 9 nucleotides match TRBD1. Germline CDR1 is KGHSH and CDR2 is LQKENI. The trim removed 1 base at V and 6 bases at J, leaving 4 bases unmatched. The length of the CDR3 is 15 residues. As DNA, the CDR3 is TGTGCCAGCTCACCACGGGACAGGGTGGGTCAGCCCCAGCATTTT. Amino acids: CASSPRDRVGQPQHF.

V is TRBV20-1 and J is TRBJ2-1; D gene unclear. The CDR3 is 13 residues long. In germline, CDR1 is DFQATT, CDR2 SNEGSKA (reference sequence). Trimming cost V 1 base and J 4 bases, with 8 bases left between them. Here the CDR3 DNA reads TGCAGTGCTAGAGTATCCCTTTACAATGAGCAGTTCTTC. Translating gives CSARVSLYNEQFF.

The V and J genes are TRBV10-3 and TRBJ2-5, with 7 bases lining up with TRBD2. CDR1 is ENHRY and CDR2 is SYGVKD in the germline V gene. The CDR3 runs 14 residues. V lost 2 bases to trimming and J lost 11 bases; unmatched junction nucleotides: 11. This chain's CDR3 is CAISEGAGSGEQYF. Here the CDR3 DNA reads TGTGCCATCAGTGAGGGAGCGGGATCGGGGGAGCAGTACTTC.

V usage is TRBV11-2 and J usage is TRBJ2-3, with 7 bases lining up with TRBD2. The CDR3 covers 21 residues. After removal of 0 bases from V and 3 bases from J, the junction contained 21 bases not matched to a gene. Germline V lookup: CDR1 SGHAT, CDR2 FQNNGV. DNA for the CDR3: TGTGCCAGCAGCTTAGACGGTCGCTCGAGGGCTAGCGGTCGCCCTACAGATACGCAGTATTTT. Protein product: CASSLDGRSRASGRPTDTQYF.

This clonotype occurred a few times. This chain joins TRBV5-1 and TRBJ2-1; tentatively, D is TRBD2 (5 bases). The CDR3 is 15 amino acids. Germline assignment: CDR1 SGHRS and CDR2 YFSETQ. V was trimmed by 1 base and J by 8 bases, leaving 16 bases between them. CDR3 sequence: CASSLQLPGSDEQFF. In nucleotides, the CDR3 is TGCGCCAGCAGCTTGCAGCTACCGGGGAGCGATGAGCAGTTCTTC.

The gene calls are TRBV20-1 and TRBJ2-5, with TRBD1 as a possible D gene (6 bases). Germline V gene lookup returns CDR1 DFQATT and CDR2 SNEGSKA (reference sequence). V was trimmed by 2 bases and J by 13 bases, leaving 23 bases between them. The CDR3 is made up of 14 amino acids. In DNA, the CDR3 is TGCAGTGCTAGAACAAACAGGGCTAGCAGTAGAGGGTACTTC. This translates into CSARTNRASSRGYF.

This clonotype was seen at least ten times. V usage is TRBV5-1 and J usage is TRBJ2-1; TRBD2 matches at 13 bases. This CDR3 spans 15 amino acids. Germline-derived CDR1 and CDR2 are SGHRS and YFSETQ. Trimming at V came to 5 bases and at J to 8 bases, leaving 7 bases not matched to a gene. The CDR3: CASRLGLAGADEQFF. In nucleotides, the CDR3 is TGCGCCAGCAGATTAGGACTAGCGGGAGCGGATGAGCAGTTCTTC.

The rearrangement uses TRBV6-1 and TRBJ2-3; D perhaps matches TRBD1 (6 bases). Germline values: CDR1 MNHNS, CDR2 SASEGT. The CDR3 has 15 residues. Trimming removed 1 base at V and 5 bases at J, with 13 bases between. The CDR3 sequence: CASSEDGGLGDTQYF. Here the CDR3 DNA reads TGTGCCAGCAGTGAAGATGGGGGCTTAGGAGATACGCAGTATTTT.

J is TRBJ2-5 and V is TRBV7-3, with D unresolved. The end of the DNA is better explained by TRBJ2-7, so the J call may be wrong. Germline CDR1 SGHTA, CDR2 FQGTGA. The CDR3 spans 15 residues. The CDR3 region is CASSPATSGYGEQYF. CDR3 DNA: TGTGCCAGCAGCCCAGCGACAAGTGGCTATGGCGAGCAGTACTTC.

This clonotype was seen repeatedly, ten times or more. V gene TRBV4-2 combines with J gene TRBJ2-4; no firm D call. Germline V CDR1 and CDR2: LGHNA, YNFKEQ. This CDR3 contains 14 residues. Trimming stripped 4 bases from V and 1 base from J, with 8 bases between. CDR3 region: CASSPVGAKNIQYF. CDR3 nucleotides: TGTGCCAGCAGCCCCGTGGGGGCCAAAAACATTCAGTACTTC.

The sample holds many counts of this clonotype. The chain joins TRBV7-8 to TRBJ2-7, with D possibly matching TRBD2 (6 bases). The CDR3 extends over 15 amino acids. V was clipped by 5 bases and J by 4 bases, with 18 bases between them. Germline V lookup: CDR1 SGHVS, CDR2 FQNEAQ. The CDR3 bases are TGTGCCAGCAGCCCTCTTGGGGGGTCCGGATACGAGCAGTACTTC. As protein: CASSPLGGSGYEQYF.

The chain carries TRBV29-1 and TRBJ2-7; TRBD2 agrees at 7 bases. CDR3 length equals 14 residues. Looked up from germline, CDR1 is SQVTM and CDR2 is ANQGSEA. V trimming: 3 bases; J trimming: 2 bases; junction bases outside the gene matches: 7. The CDR3 DNA is TGCAGCGTTGATTCAGGGCGGGGGACCTACGAGCAGTACTTC. Its translation: CSVDSGRGTYEQYF.

This clonotype was observed a few times. The V call is TRBV12-3 or TRBV12-4, the J call TRBJ2-1, with TRBD2 matching over 7 bases. V trimming: 2 bases; J trimming: 1 base; junction bases outside the gene matches: 5. The CDR3 is made up of 16 amino acids. The CDR3 spells CASSLTSGGSYNEQFF. The CDR3, as DNA: TGTGCCAGCAGTTTAACCTCGGGGGGTTCCTACAATGAGCAGTTCTTC.

On this clonotype: A much larger clone is a single base away; this may be a read error. The genes are TRBV7-3 and TRBJ2-6; D remains ambiguous. The CDR3 is 14 residues long. Germline CDR1 SGHTA, CDR2 FQGTGA. Trimming removed 8 bases from V and 4 bases from J, with 12 bases in between. The chain's CDR3 is CASGIDGGANVLTF. CDR3 nucleotides: TGTGCCAGCGGCATAGATGGAGGGGCCAACGTCCTGACTTTC.

This clonotype was picked up one time. This clone may be a read error of a much larger clone one base away. The CDR3 sequence is CANSLGLPGRETQYF. The CDR3 region has the DNA TGTGCCAACAGCTTAGGGTTGCCAGGGAGAGAGACCCAGTACTTC. The chain uses TRBV7-8 and TRBJ2-5, with D possibly being TRBD1 or TRBD2 (5 bases each). Germline CDR1 and CDR2: SGHVS and FQNEAQ. This CDR3 has 15 amino acids.

In its sample, this clonotype was seen a few times. The V call is TRBV24-1, the J call TRBJ2-6; 11 nucleotides agree with TRBD1. Germline V gene lookup returns CDR1 KGHDR and CDR2 SFDVKD. The CDR3 sequence is 16 residues long. V lost 7 bases to trimming and J lost 2 bases; unmatched junction nucleotides: 3. CDR3 sequence reads: CATSRDRGAGANVLTF. The CDR3 DNA sequence: TGTGCCACCAGCCGGGACAGGGGGGCTGGGGCCAACGTCCTGACTTTC.

The chain employs TRBV29-1 and TRBJ1-5; D ambiguous. CDR3 length equals 13 residues. Germline loops: CDR1 SQVTM, CDR2 ANQGSEA. The V and J ends lost 7 bases and 6 bases respectively, with 16 bases between them. As DNA, the CDR3 is TGCAGCGCTGTCCTGGTCCCGGGTCAGCCCCAGCATTTT. Translated: CSAVLVPGQPQHF.

The gene calls are TRBV4-3 and TRBJ2-7; D might be TRBD2 (5 bases). Trimming shortened V by 4 bases and J by 5 bases, and 12 bases separated the two germline ends. CDR3 length: 13 amino acids. Germline lookup yields CDR1 LGHNA and CDR2 YSLEER. The CDR3 spells CASSPGWANEQYF. The CDR3 DNA reads TGCGCCAGCAGCCCGGGATGGGCGAACGAGCAGTACTTC.

The table lists this clonotype with a few counts. A much larger clone lies one base from this, so it may be a read error. The chain carries TRBV30 and TRBJ1-1; TRBD1 matches 7 bases. The germline gives CDR1 GTSNPN, CDR2 SVGIG (reference sequence). Unmatched junction bases numbered 5, after V lost 1 base and J lost 0 bases. CDR3 length equals 15 residues. CDR3 DNA sequence: TGTGCCTGGAGTGGTAAGGGGGCTTTGAACACTGAAGCTTTCTTT. Amino acid sequence: CAWSGKGALNTEAFF.

This clonotype was seen a handful of times. The gene calls are TRBV1 and TRBJ1-4; whether TRBD1, the table's D call, matches the DNA was not checked. TRBV1 is a documented pseudogene. The CDR3 extends over 19 amino acids. CDR3 residues: CTSSQDLGQANTTNEKLFF. Here the CDR3 DNA reads TGCACCAGCAGCCAAGATCTGGGACAGGCCAATACAACTAATGAAAAACTGTTTTTT.

V gene TRBV2 combines with J gene TRBJ2-7; D is ambiguous. Trimming took 8 bases from V and 1 from J, leaving 9 bases between them. The V gene's germline CDR1 is SNHLY and CDR2 FYNNEI. CDR3 size: 12 residues. The CDR3 nucleotides are TGTGCCAGCGGGGATCTATCCTACGAGCAGTACTTC. This sequence encodes CASGDLSYEQYF.

The chain uses TRBV7-2 and TRBJ2-2; possibly TRBD1 or TRBD2 for D (5 bases each). Trimming cost V 5 bases and J 6 bases, with 19 bases left between them. CDR1 and CDR2 from the germline V gene are SGHTA and FQGNSA. There are 16 residues in the CDR3. CDR3 protein: CASSQLGRVVAGELFF. The CDR3 DNA reads as TGTGCCAGCAGCCAATTGGGACGCGTGGTTGCCGGGGAGCTGTTTTTT.